This TCR beta chain came from a study of T cell changes during pregnancy in multiple sclerosis (dated by TCRdb to the late 2010s). For the wider study: Changes in the T cell repertoire over the course of pregnancy were examined in this study in women with multiple sclerosis.

Deletion took 0 bases off V and 3 bases off J, with a span of 7 bases between the germline ends. The CDR3, from cysteine to phenylalanine, totals 15 residues. The CDR3 DNA has 45 bases and is translated from base 1. As encoded in the germline V gene, CDR1 is SGDLS while CDR2 is YYNGEE. Worth noting for this clone: The clone's antigen remains unknown. It has no much larger one-base neighbor in the sample; base qualities were not kept.

Libraries came from the immunoSEQ multiplex PCR assay. Entries here come from immuneACCESS through TCRdb and include only in-frame sequences with V and J called. Some clones fail to appear in such tables; in the studies checked, an unresolved V gene covers under half of the shortfall, and the cause of the remainder is unknown. In this sample the table shows some 120,000 clones, about 96% of which occur a single time. Together, the top ten hold 0.44% of the sample. This sequence was found in a female donor with multiple sclerosis, enrolled in a pregnancy study. The sample in question was peripheral blood, obtained after pregnancy. Recombination linked TRBV9 to TRBJ2-6, and TRBD2 may be the D gene, going by 5 matching bases. Read as DNA, the sequence is TGTGCCAGCAGCGTAGGTGAGGGTGGGGCCAACGTCCTGACTTTC. Its coded protein is CASSVGEGGANVLTF. The CDR3 plus the reference TRBV9 and TRBJ2-6 genes for the other parts give the full variable domain: DSGVTQTPKHLITATGQRVTLRCSPRSGDLSVYWYQQSLDQGLQFLIQYYNGEERAKGNILERFSAQQFPDLHSELNLSSLELGDSALYFCASSVGEGGANVLTFGAGSRLTVL.